This TCR beta chain was identified during a study of beta chain features in type 1 diabetes. The entirety of the isolated RNA underwent reverse transcription, so expressed TCRB transcripts were sequenced. Some clones are missing from TCRdb's copy, which holds only in-frame ones; the method was immunoSEQ multiplex PCR. The table shows about 180,000 clones, with about 13% occurring only once. The CDR3 runs 16 residues. Germline CDR1 reads LNHDA; CDR2 reads SQIVND (reference sequence). The J segment lost 4 bases and the V segment lost 8 bases, leaving 14 bases of the junction unmatched. Cells sorted by CD45RO/CCR7/CD25/CD127/CD95/CD27 comprised CD4+ naive, central memory, regulatory and stem cell-like memory cells.

The chain carries TRBV19 and TRBJ2-1; TRBD2 matches at 7 bases. Sequenced sample: central memory CD4+ T cells from blood. This TCR was sampled from a woman aged 18-29 years in good health. Here the CDR3 reads CASAEIAGSSYNEQFF. Written as DNA, the CDR3 is TGTGCCAGTGCTGAGATAGCGGGTTCCTCTTACAATGAGCAGTTCTTC.